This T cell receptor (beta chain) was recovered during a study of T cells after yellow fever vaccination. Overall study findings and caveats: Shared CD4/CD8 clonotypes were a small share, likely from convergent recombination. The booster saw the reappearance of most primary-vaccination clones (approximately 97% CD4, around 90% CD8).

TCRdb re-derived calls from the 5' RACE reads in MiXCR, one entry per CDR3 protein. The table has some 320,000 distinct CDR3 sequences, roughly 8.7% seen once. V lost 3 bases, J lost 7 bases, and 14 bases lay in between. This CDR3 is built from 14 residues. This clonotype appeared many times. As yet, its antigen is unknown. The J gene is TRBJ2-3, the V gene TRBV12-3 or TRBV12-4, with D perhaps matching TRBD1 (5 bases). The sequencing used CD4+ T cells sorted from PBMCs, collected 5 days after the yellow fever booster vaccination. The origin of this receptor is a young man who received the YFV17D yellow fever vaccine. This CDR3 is CASSFSGPLNTQYF. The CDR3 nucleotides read TGTGCCAGCAGTTTCTCAGGGCCCTTGAATACGCAGTATTTT.